The next 21 T cell receptor beta chains were all read from a single sample in a study of T cells expressing NK-cell markers (dated by TCRdb to the early 2020s). The receptor library was made with 5' RACE. Sequencing used an Illumina HiSeq 2000. TCRdb reprocessed the reads into one record per CDR3 protein sequence, lacking DNA. The table of this sample itemizes some 150,000 distinct CDR3 sequences. The leading ten clones occupy 9% to 15% of the sample. Sequencing was carried out using blood T cells: a sorted CD56 or NKG2C T cell subset, CD4+ or CD8+ T cells, or bulk PBMC T cells (not recorded which). The receptor set was obtained from a man aged 18-30 years in good health. Donor details come from another sample of the same person, matched by shared clones.

The V and J genes are TRBV20-1 and TRBJ1-1; as DNA is missing, the TRBD1 call by TCRdb cannot be tested. Germline V gives CDR1 DFQATT, CDR2 SNEGSKA (reference sequence). CDR3 size: 17 residues. The CDR3 region is CSARVYAGTGVNTEAFF.

The chain uses TRBV3-1 and TRBJ2-7; the TCRdb D gene call, TRBD2, has no DNA to confirm it. The CDR3 has 15 amino acids. CDR1 LGHDT and CDR2 YNNKEL come from the germline V gene (reference sequence). This CDR3 reads CASSQGLAGEAEQYF.

The genes are TRBV27 and TRBJ2-2; absent DNA, TCRdb's TRBD2 call cannot be checked. Per germline, CDR1 MNHEY and CDR2 SMNVEV (reference sequence). This CDR3 is 16 amino acids long. The CDR3 spells CASSRGLATDTGELFF.

The chain is built from TRBV27 and TRBJ2-1. Looked up from germline, CDR1 is MNHEY and CDR2 is SMNVEV (reference sequence). This CDR3 is built from 13 residues. CDR3 in amino acids: CASSLIAADEQFF.

Here the CDR3 reads CASSQTGSGGDEQFF. V and J are TRBV6-1 and TRBJ2-1; the D call from TCRdb, TRBD2, cannot be confirmed without DNA. This CDR3 comprises 15 residues. The V gene's germline CDR1 is MNHNS and CDR2 SASEGT.

This chain links TRBV12-3 or TRBV12-4 with TRBJ2-7. CDR3 size: 14 residues. The CDR3 here is CASSFLPGSYEQYF.

The chain employs TRBV2 and TRBJ2-7. CDR1 is SNHLY and CDR2 is FYNNEI in the germline V gene. CDR3 length: 11 amino acids. The CDR3 protein is CASISSYEQYF.

This chain joins TRBV7-9 and TRBJ2-3; TCRdb lists TRBD2, though no DNA is available to test this call. The germline V gene has CDR1 SEHNR and CDR2 FQNEAQ (reference sequence). This CDR3 region has 16 residues. The chain's CDR3 is CASSLSGSLLEDTQYF.

The chain links TRBV6-5 to TRBJ2-2; TCRdb proposes TRBD2, but this gene call is untestable without DNA. The germline V gene has CDR1 MNHEY and CDR2 SVGAGI. CDR3 length equals 14 residues. CDR3 residues: CASSPGLRTGELFF.

V and J are TRBV4-3 and TRBJ2-1. Per germline, CDR1 LGHNA and CDR2 YSLEER. This CDR3 region has 12 residues. CDR3: CASSQALDEQFF.

The rearrangement joins TRBV29-1 to TRBJ2-1; there is no DNA to check the TCRdb D call of TRBD2. Germline lookup yields CDR1 SQVTM and CDR2 ANQGSEA. There are 13 residues in the CDR3. CDR3: CSAMGLVDNEQFF.

The chain couples TRBV2 to TRBJ2-3; lacking DNA, the TRBD1 call made by TCRdb goes unchecked. Per germline, CDR1 SNHLY and CDR2 FYNNEI. The CDR3 is made up of 14 amino acids. CDR3: CASSEPGRTDTQYF.

This chain joins TRBV5-5 and TRBJ2-6. The CDR3 is made up of 18 amino acids. Per the germline V gene, CDR1 is SGHKS and CDR2 is YYEKEE (reference sequence). CDR3 residues: CASSLEVPALSGANVLTF.

The chain is built from TRBV6-5 and TRBJ1-2. The CDR3 sequence is 15 residues long. CDR1 and CDR2 from the germline V gene are MNHEY and SVGAGI. The CDR3 here is CASSYSWTADYGYTF.

This sequence joins TRBV7-9 and TRBJ2-5; the D call of TRBD1 rests on TCRdb alone, since no DNA is present to check it. Germline V gives CDR1 SEHNR, CDR2 FQNEAQ (reference sequence). The length of the CDR3 is 15 residues. The CDR3 sequence is CASSLGSSGDETQYF.

The chain links TRBV6-1 to TRBJ2-2; TCRdb gives TRBD1 as the D gene, but with no DNA this cannot be confirmed. Per the germline V gene, CDR1 is MNHNS and CDR2 is SASEGT. The CDR3 extends over 15 amino acids. CDR3 region: CASSPGQGASGELFF.

The V call is TRBV5-6, the J call TRBJ2-1. The CDR3 runs 13 residues. The germline gives CDR1 SGHDT, CDR2 YYEEEE. CDR3 loop: CASSLRDHNEQFF.

V usage is TRBV6-5 and J usage is TRBJ1-1. This CDR3 has 14 residues. CDR1 and CDR2 (germline): MNHEY, SVGAGI. The CDR3 region is CASSYERGNTEAFF.

The chain carries TRBV11-3 and TRBJ2-2; the TRBD1 assignment by TCRdb is unverifiable without DNA. Germline V gives CDR1 SGHNT, CDR2 YENEEA. This CDR3 spans 16 amino acids. This CDR3 reads CASSFRTGTNTGELFF.

The J gene is TRBJ2-5, the V gene TRBV12-3 or TRBV12-4. This CDR3 region has 15 residues. CDR3 in amino acids: CASSFSQAYQETQYF.

V gene TRBV20-1 combines with J gene TRBJ1-5; TCRdb lists TRBD1, though no DNA is available to test this call. The CDR3 is made up of 15 amino acids. Germline CDR1 and CDR2: DFQATT and SNEGSKA (reference sequence). CDR3 in amino acids: CSAPDRGKWGQPQHF.